Listed below are T cell receptor beta chains from one sample, sequenced in a study of T cells in Graves' hyperthyroidism and ophthalmopathy. MiXCR, run by TCRdb on the multiplex PCR reads, gives a single entry per CDR3 protein. Of 500,000 to 600,000 distinct CDR3 sequences in the sample, around 42% were seen once. The specimen was peripheral blood or thyroid tissue (not recorded which). These receptors were taken from a woman younger than 30 with Graves' hyperthyroidism. The conserved cysteine and the conserved F or W are not part of the CDR3 here. A D gene is named only where the DNA matches it firmly.

J gene: TRBJ1-5; D gene: -; V gene: TRBV10-3; CDR3 protein: AISEGQGVDQPQH
J gene: TRBJ2-7; D gene: -; V gene: TRBV5-1; CDR3 protein: ASSLAGIVAGGPCGQY
J gene: TRBJ2-6; D gene: TRBD1; V gene: TRBV29-1; CDR3 protein: SVRQGDSGANVLT
J gene: TRBJ2-6; D gene: TRBD1; V gene: TRBV20-1; CDR3 protein: SARPGQGANVLT
J gene: TRBJ2-5; D gene: TRBD2; V gene: TRBV7-2; CDR3 protein: ASRFLAGETQY
J gene: TRBJ1-4; D gene: -; V gene: TRBV29-1; CDR3 protein: SVDSNEKLF
J gene: TRBJ2-2; D gene: -; V gene: TRBV6-6; CDR3 protein: ASSTTTGELF
J gene: TRBJ2-7; D gene: TRBD1; V gene: TRBV11-2; CDR3 protein: ASSLEQGNYEQY
J gene: TRBJ2-7; D gene: TRBD2; V gene: TRBV6-5; CDR3 protein: ASSEAIVRREFNEQY
J gene: TRBJ1-3; D gene: -; V gene: TRBV4-1; CDR3 protein: ASSQSHAAGNTIY
J gene: TRBJ2-7; D gene: TRBD1; V gene: TRBV5-1; CDR3 protein: ASSIGTGEFEQY
J gene: TRBJ1-1; D gene: -; V gene: TRBV24-1; CDR3 protein: ATSDSDRVNTEAF
J gene: TRBJ1-5; D gene: -; V gene: TRBV6-4; CDR3 protein: ASSTSRH
J gene: TRBJ2-7; D gene: TRBD2; V gene: TRBV5-1; CDR3 protein: ASSLTPLVGGAGELY
J gene: TRBJ2-7; D gene: -; V gene: TRBV24-1; CDR3 protein: ATSATVRTGQY
J gene: TRBJ1-1; D gene: -; V gene: TRBV20-1; CDR3 protein: SARGGELAF
J gene: TRBJ2-7; D gene: -; V gene: TRBV7-8; CDR3 protein: ASRIGGTGYEQY
J gene: TRBJ2-5; D gene: -; V gene: TRBV9; CDR3 protein: ASSVVGGPGNTMY
J gene: TRBJ2-3; D gene: TRBD2; V gene: TRBV7-9; CDR3 protein: ASSGRAQDTQY
J gene: TRBJ1-2; D gene: -; V gene: TRBV9; CDR3 protein: ASSVASAGRSMGGYT
J gene: TRBJ2-5; D gene: TRBD1; V gene: TRBV29-1; CDR3 protein: SVETGARETQY
J gene: TRBJ2-5; D gene: -; V gene: TRBV29-1; CDR3 protein: SVASSGSTETQY
J gene: TRBJ2-2; D gene: -; V gene: TRBV12-5; CDR3 protein: ASGIKLAGELF
J gene: TRBJ2-7; D gene: -; V gene: TRBV20-1; CDR3 protein: SAKYGNYEQY
J gene: TRBJ2-1; D gene: TRBD1; V gene: TRBV2; CDR3 protein: ASTPRDRDGEQF
J gene: TRBJ2-7; D gene: TRBD2; V gene: TRBV10-3; CDR3 protein: AISEPTSGTYEQY
J gene: TRBJ2-7; D gene: TRBD1; V gene: TRBV7-2; CDR3 protein: ASTPGQGAMAGWSYEQC
J gene: TRBJ1-2; D gene: TRBD1; V gene: TRBV7-9; CDR3 protein: ASSSDRGRGGGYT
J gene: TRBJ2-3; D gene: -; V gene: TRBV20-1; CDR3 protein: SARDRATVGTDTQY
J gene: TRBJ2-7; D gene: TRBD2; V gene: TRBV7-2; CDR3 protein: ASSPSGNPPTPEQY
J gene: TRBJ1-1; D gene: TRBD1; V gene: TRBV29-1; CDR3 protein: SVGTGGREAF
J gene: TRBJ2-7; D gene: -; V gene: TRBV4-1; CDR3 protein: ASSQEGRSAYEQY
J gene: TRBJ1-2; D gene: -; V gene: TRBV12-5; CDR3 protein: ASGTGGHGYT
J gene: TRBJ2-7; D gene: -; V gene: TRBV2; CDR3 protein: ASSNPYYEQY
J gene: TRBJ2-5; D gene: -; V gene: TRBV5-6; CDR3 protein: AGSPGGGETQY
J gene: TRBJ2-2; D gene: -; V gene: TRBV11-3; CDR3 protein: ASSSLWPVNTGELF
J gene: TRBJ2-6; D gene: TRBD2; V gene: TRBV7-3; CDR3 protein: ASSSPGTSGRAGGANVLT
J gene: TRBJ1-5; D gene: -; V gene: TRBV20-1; CDR3 protein: SARFSASNQPQH
J gene: TRBJ2-6; D gene: -; V gene: TRBV3-1; CDR3 protein: ASSQPPEFSSSGANVLT
J gene: TRBJ2-6; D gene: -; V gene: TRBV2; CDR3 protein: ASSDGGSTSSSGANVLT
J gene: TRBJ1-2; D gene: TRBD1; V gene: TRBV20-1; CDR3 protein: SASTGTGVYGYT
J gene: TRBJ1-2; D gene: -; V gene: TRBV6-5; CDR3 protein: ASTLGGGANYGYT
J gene: TRBJ1-5; D gene: TRBD1; V gene: TRBV19; CDR3 protein: ASTSPGTGGNQPQH
J gene: TRBJ1-4; D gene: -; V gene: TRBV5-1; CDR3 protein: ASSPNPRDRIFNEKLF
J gene: TRBJ2-1; D gene: TRBD2; V gene: TRBV20-1; CDR3 protein: SARRLASFDEQF
J gene: TRBJ2-3; D gene: TRBD2; V gene: TRBV9; CDR3 protein: ASSAGTSGTHTQY
J gene: TRBJ1-2; D gene: TRBD1; V gene: TRBV3-1; CDR3 protein: ASSPGTENYGYT
J gene: TRBJ2-5; D gene: -; V gene: TRBV11-2; CDR3 protein: ASGLGLTHQETQY
J gene: TRBJ1-1; D gene: -; V gene: TRBV4-2; CDR3 protein: ASSHTRVAF
J gene: TRBJ1-2; D gene: TRBD1; V gene: TRBV11-1; CDR3 protein: ASSHRDRNYGYT
J gene: TRBJ2-7; D gene: TRBD1; V gene: TRBV6-5; CDR3 protein: ASSYTAPGQYEQY
J gene: TRBJ2-2; D gene: -; V gene: TRBV7-2; CDR3 protein: ASTTRGGRHGELF
J gene: TRBJ1-1; D gene: -; V gene: TRBV6-2/TRBV6-3; CDR3 protein: ASSRTPYTEAF